This T cell receptor beta chain came from a study of T cells in Graves' hyperthyroidism and ophthalmopathy (dated by TCRdb to between 2018 and 2020). For the study in its entirety: Peripheral blood was sampled at the time of initial diagnosis, prior to any treatment. For training and testing, the approximately 92 patients in the discovery cohort were randomly divided in a 7:3 ratio. TCR V-J signatures able to tell the groups apart were searched for in a discovery cohort of approximately 95 patients, of whom more than 40 had Graves' ophthalmopathy and under 65 had stable Graves' hyperthyroidism. Prospective prediction of ophthalmopathy was tested in an independent validation cohort of approximately 19 hyperthyroidism patients and 15 to 17 patients who later progressed to ophthalmopathy. Following sampling, methimazole starting at 30 mg daily was given to hyperthyroidism patients, and high-dose intravenous methylprednisolone was given to ophthalmopathy patients. The study also compared thyroid tissue and blood T-cell repertoires from 6 or 7 Graves' hyperthyroidism patients. The paper reports TCR Vbeta CDR3 sequencing of approximately 140 peripheral blood samples: over 40 ophthalmopathy, approximately 74 hyperthyroidism and around 17 progressor patients.

In the ophthalmopathy patients, disease was moderately to severely active, with a Clinical Activity Score of 3 or more, a NOSPECS grade of 4 or more, and a duration of less than 3 months. The study excluded patients with uncontrolled infections, other autoimmune diseases, pregnancy or lactation. Diagnoses relied on clinical symptoms, serum thyroxine and TRAb, thyroid ultrasound and orbital computed tomography. PBMCs were isolated from about 9.1 ml of fresh peripheral blood by Ficoll-Paque density gradient centrifugation. Total RNA was extracted with Trizol reagent, and quality was checked on an Agilent 2100 Bioanalyzer. This clonotype was found many times. The antigen it binds to is not known. Base-call qualities are not available, and no considerably larger clone is one nucleotide away. The paper's findings and limits, for the study overall: No statistical method was used to fix the sample size in advance, and group allocation was not hidden from the investigators. In validation, the model predicted progression to ophthalmopathy with around 71% sensitivity and around 72% specificity, a median of about 6 months before onset. Blood samples also contained most of the expanded thyroid clonotypes (frequency above 0.001), which suggests that blood repertoires may reflect thyroid immune responses. A 13 V-J signature model separated ophthalmopathy from stable hyperthyroidism, with about 88% sensitivity and 81% to 82% specificity in cross-validation and 80%/75% in testing.

The junction shows trimming of 2 bases on V and 2 bases on J, plus 8 bases between the germline ends. The CDR3 covers 13 residues, taking in both the cysteine and the phenylalanine. Here the CDR3 DNA is all that survives: 39 bases in frame from base 1. CDR1 and CDR2 are read off the germline V gene (reference sequence) as SGHKS and YYEKEE. The TCR beta CDR3 regions were amplified from RNA transcripts. The first round of RT-PCR for the TCR CDR3 was performed with the HTBI primer set and the Qiagen OneStep RT-PCR kit. The libraries were constructed in a second round of multiplex PCR and then size-selected and purified. Sequencing of the libraries was done on an Illumina HiSeq2000 using paired-end 100 bp reads. In the authors' own workflow: SOAPnuke was used to process the raw data, with reads discarded if the reads contained adapters or uncalled bases, had a mean Phred below 15, or lacked an exact constant-primer or identifier match. COPE v1.2.5 was used to merge high-quality paired reads, and clonotypes were defined as unique nucleotide sequences. Clonotypes were aligned to IMGT TRBV, TRBD and TRBJ reference segments using MiTCR v1.1. The analysis included only V-J combinations with a frequency above 0.0001, which together covered 98% to 99.2% of the repertoires. The TCS score was defined as the ratio of F50 (clonal expansion) to E x V (chaos), calculated using BLOSUM62-based TCRdist between CDR3 peptides within each V-J. Welch's t-statistics and random forest reduced around 550 V-J features to roughly 13, which were used in a naive Bayes classifier (R e1071). TCRdb reprocessing: public reads trimmed at Q25 with fastp, clones called with MiXCR, in-frame beta chains kept. A single entry per CDR3 protein holds the most common genes and DNA from its merged rows. Clone size and V and J calls follow TCRdb, not the original study. This sample has roughly 380,000 distinct CDR3 sequences in its table, and around a sixth of those were observed once. The top ten clonotypes cover 15% to 18% of the sample.

Sequenced: blood. The receptor was derived from a woman between 35 and 50 years old with Graves' ophthalmopathy. The chain couples TRBV5-5 to TRBJ2-7; the D gene lacks a confident call. The nucleotide sequence is TGTGCCAGCAGCTTCCAGGCTACCTACGAGCAGTACTTC. This yields the protein CASSFQATYEQYF.